These T cell receptor beta chains were read from a single sample in a study of blood T cell repertoires in COVID-19. Using immunoSEQ multiplex PCR, the repertoire was profiled, and TCRdb retains in-frame clones only, with some absent. The sample records a few hundred thousand clones, 87% being singletons. Source material: peripheral blood. Receptor source: a man in his late teens or twenties with active or convalescent COVID-19. The CDR3 runs from the conserved cysteine through the conserved F or W. The order of the fields is J gene, clone size, V gene, D gene, CDR3 DNA, CDR3 protein. The D gene is left open where the match is weak. The size field is filled for only some rows; it gives once, few, many or a size class.

J gene: TRBJ2-7
clone size: .
V gene: TRBV12-3/TRBV12-4
D gene: .
CDR3 DNA: TGTGCCAGCAGTGTGACAGTTTTCTACGAGCAGTACTTC
CDR3 protein: CASSVTVFYEQYF

J gene: TRBJ2-5
clone size: .
V gene: TRBV6-2/TRBV6-3
D gene: .
CDR3 DNA: TGTGCCAGCAGTTACTCGATTGCGGGTGGAGAGACCCAGTACTTC
CDR3 protein: CASSYSIAGGETQYF

J gene: TRBJ2-1
clone size: once
V gene: TRBV3-1/TRBV3-2
D gene: TRBD2
CDR3 DNA: TGTGCCAGCAGCCAAGGGTCGCTAGCGGGGGGGCATAACAATGAGCAGTTCTTC
CDR3 protein: CASSQGSLAGGHNNEQFF

J gene: TRBJ2-1
clone size: .
V gene: TRBV5-5
D gene: TRBD1
CDR3 DNA: TGTGCCAGCAGCCCAGGACAGGGGCGGGAAGAGCAGTTCTTC
CDR3 protein: CASSPGQGREEQFF

J gene: TRBJ1-2
clone size: few
V gene: TRBV10-2
D gene: .
CDR3 DNA: TGCGCCAGCAGGCGGGACGACTATGGCTACACCTTC
CDR3 protein: CASRRDDYGYTF

J gene: TRBJ1-5
clone size: .
V gene: TRBV15
D gene: .
CDR3 DNA: TGTGCCACCAGCAGAGACAGGGGCAATCCACCCCAGCATTTT
CDR3 protein: CATSRDRGNPPQHF

J gene: TRBJ2-7
clone size: .
V gene: TRBV30
D gene: TRBD2
CDR3 DNA: TGTGCCTGGGAGACTAGCGGGGGGCCCCTCGCCTACGAGCAGTACTTC
CDR3 protein: CAWETSGGPLAYEQYF

J gene: TRBJ1-1
clone size: .
V gene: TRBV14
D gene: TRBD1
CDR3 DNA: TGTGCCAGCAGCCAGGACAGGGGGCGGGGGACTGAAGCTTTCTTT
CDR3 protein: CASSQDRGRGTEAFF

J gene: TRBJ2-2
clone size: .
V gene: TRBV5-5
D gene: .
CDR3 DNA: TGTGCCAGCAGCTTGAGAACACAGAACACCGGGGAGCTGTTTTTT
CDR3 protein: CASSLRTQNTGELFF

J gene: TRBJ1-6
clone size: .
V gene: TRBV9
D gene: .
CDR3 DNA: TGTGCCAGCAGCGTAGGTGGGAGGGTAGATTCACCCCTCCACTTT
CDR3 protein: CASSVGGRVDSPLHF

J gene: TRBJ2-7
clone size: .
V gene: TRBV4-1
D gene: TRBD2
CDR3 DNA: TGCGCCAGCAGCCTGAGACTAGCGGGAAGCTACGAGCAGTACTTC
CDR3 protein: CASSLRLAGSYEQYF

J gene: TRBJ2-1
clone size: .
V gene: TRBV5-1
D gene: TRBD1
CDR3 DNA: TGCGCCAGCAGCTACGGACAGGATTACAATGAGCAGTTCTTC
CDR3 protein: CASSYGQDYNEQFF

J gene: TRBJ1-5
clone size: .
V gene: TRBV27
D gene: .
CDR3 DNA: TGTGCCAGCAGTTTAATTGGCAACAGGCAGCCCCAGCATTTT
CDR3 protein: CASSLIGNRQPQHF

J gene: TRBJ1-6
clone size: .
V gene: TRBV27
D gene: TRBD1
CDR3 DNA: TGTGCCAGCAGTGCCCGGACAGGGGATAATTCACCCCTCCACTTT
CDR3 protein: CASSARTGDNSPLHF

J gene: TRBJ1-2
clone size: .
V gene: TRBV7-8
D gene: .
CDR3 DNA: TGTGCCAGCAGTAAAAACACCAACTATGGCTACACCTTC
CDR3 protein: CASSKNTNYGYTF

J gene: TRBJ1-5
clone size: .
V gene: TRBV10-3
D gene: .
CDR3 DNA: TGTGCCATCAGTGAGTCAGGGGGGGAACAGCCCCAGCATTTT
CDR3 protein: CAISESGGEQPQHF

J gene: TRBJ2-7
clone size: .
V gene: TRBV5-4
D gene: TRBD1
CDR3 DNA: TGTGCCAGCAGCTTGGAGACAGGGACGTTATCCGAGCAGTACTTC
CDR3 protein: CASSLETGTLSEQYF

J gene: TRBJ1-4
clone size: .
V gene: TRBV18
D gene: TRBD1
CDR3 DNA: TGTGCCAGCTCACCACCGTTGATTACTTCCCTCCAGGGACAGGTGGAAAAACTGTTTTTT
CDR3 protein: CASSPPLITSLQGQVEKLFF

J gene: TRBJ1-2
clone size: .
V gene: TRBV23-1
D gene: .
CDR3 DNA: TGCGCCAGCAGTTACCTCCCGCGAGTAGGCTACACCTTC
CDR3 protein: CASSYLPRVGYTF

J gene: TRBJ1-1
clone size: .
V gene: TRBV27
D gene: TRBD1
CDR3 DNA: TGTGCCAGCAGTTTCGTGGGACAGGATAACACTGAAGCTTTCTTT
CDR3 protein: CASSFVGQDNTEAFF

J gene: TRBJ2-1
clone size: .
V gene: TRBV13
D gene: TRBD2
CDR3 DNA: TGTGCCAGCAGCCAGGAGGGTAGCGGGGGGGCAGCCTACAATGAGCAGTTCTTC
CDR3 protein: CASSQEGSGGAAYNEQFF

J gene: TRBJ1-4
clone size: .
V gene: TRBV2
D gene: TRBD1
CDR3 DNA: TGTGCCAGCATACCGGACAGGGTTAATGAAAAACTGTTTTTT
CDR3 protein: CASIPDRVNEKLFF

J gene: TRBJ2-7
clone size: .
V gene: TRBV10-3
D gene: TRBD2
CDR3 DNA: TGTGCCATCAGTGACCCGGGACTAGCGGGAGTATGGTACGAGCAGTACTTC
CDR3 protein: CAISDPGLAGVWYEQYF

J gene: TRBJ1-1
clone size: .
V gene: TRBV5-4
D gene: .
CDR3 DNA: TGTGCCAGCAACAAACTAGACGGTGTGAACACTGAAGCTTTCTTT
CDR3 protein: CASNKLDGVNTEAFF

J gene: TRBJ2-1
clone size: .
V gene: TRBV6-5
D gene: TRBD2
CDR3 DNA: TGTGCCAGCAGCGGGACTAGCGGGAGTAATGAGCAGTTCTTC
CDR3 protein: CASSGTSGSNEQFF

J gene: TRBJ1-6
clone size: .
V gene: TRBV27
D gene: TRBD1
CDR3 DNA: TGTGCCAGTTCGGGACAGGGGAATTCACCCCTCCACTTT
CDR3 protein: CASSGQGNSPLHF

J gene: TRBJ2-2
clone size: once
V gene: TRBV5-1
D gene: TRBD2
CDR3 DNA: TGCGCCAGCGGTAAGCGGGGGAACACCGGGGAGCTGTTTTTT
CDR3 protein: CASGKRGNTGELFF

J gene: TRBJ2-5
clone size: .
V gene: TRBV6-5
D gene: .
CDR3 DNA: TGTGCCAGCAGTTATATGGAGACCCAGTACTTC
CDR3 protein: CASSYMETQYF

J gene: TRBJ2-6
clone size: .
V gene: TRBV18
D gene: .
CDR3 DNA: TGTGCCAGCTCACCACAGGGAACAGGCTCTGGGGCCAACGTCCTGACTTTC
CDR3 protein: CASSPQGTGSGANVLTF

J gene: TRBJ1-1
clone size: .
V gene: TRBV6-5
D gene: .
CDR3 DNA: TGTGCCAGCATGGGCCCCCGGGGGGCTTTCTTT
CDR3 protein: CASMGPRGAFF

J gene: TRBJ1-5
clone size: .
V gene: TRBV7-8
D gene: TRBD1
CDR3 DNA: TGTGCCAGCAGCGTTGGACAGGTCAATCAGCCCCAGCATTTT
CDR3 protein: CASSVGQVNQPQHF

J gene: TRBJ1-1
clone size: .
V gene: TRBV19
D gene: TRBD1
CDR3 DNA: TGTGCCAGTAGTATCCGGGACAGTCATGAAGCTTTCTTT
CDR3 protein: CASSIRDSHEAFF

J gene: TRBJ1-6
clone size: .
V gene: TRBV28
D gene: .
CDR3 DNA: TGTGCCAGCAGTTTCCTCGGGGACTCCTATAATTCACCCCTCCACTTT
CDR3 protein: CASSFLGDSYNSPLHF

J gene: TRBJ2-1
clone size: .
V gene: TRBV5-4
D gene: TRBD1
CDR3 DNA: TGTGCCAGCAGCTTGAAGGCGGACAGGCATTACAATGAGCAGTTCTTC
CDR3 protein: CASSLKADRHYNEQFF

J gene: TRBJ2-5
clone size: .
V gene: TRBV27
D gene: .
CDR3 DNA: TGTGCCAGCAGTTTACGACAGGACCACCAAGAGACCCAGTACTTC
CDR3 protein: CASSLRQDHQETQYF

J gene: TRBJ1-4
clone size: .
V gene: TRBV5-1
D gene: .
CDR3 DNA: TGCGCCAGCAGCTTTGCAGGGATGGCTAATGAAAAACTGTTTTTT
CDR3 protein: CASSFAGMANEKLFF

J gene: TRBJ1-2
clone size: .
V gene: TRBV6-1
D gene: TRBD1
CDR3 DNA: TGTGCCAGCAGGGAAGAACAGGGGGCCTATGGCTACACCTTC
CDR3 protein: CASREEQGAYGYTF

J gene: TRBJ2-1
clone size: .
V gene: TRBV27
D gene: .
CDR3 DNA: TGTGCCAGCAGTTTATCGGGAGTCGGGTACAATGAGCAGTTCTTC
CDR3 protein: CASSLSGVGYNEQFF

J gene: TRBJ2-1
clone size: .
V gene: TRBV5-6
D gene: .
CDR3 DNA: TGTGCCAGCAGCTTGGAGGGAGCGGAGTTCTTC
CDR3 protein: CASSLEGAEFF

J gene: TRBJ1-2
clone size: .
V gene: TRBV4-1
D gene: TRBD1
CDR3 DNA: TGCGCCAGCAGCCCCTCCGGGACAGGAACCTATGGCTACACCTTC
CDR3 protein: CASSPSGTGTYGYTF

J gene: TRBJ2-7
clone size: .
V gene: TRBV19
D gene: TRBD2
CDR3 DNA: TGTGCCAGTAGCCCGGGACTAGCGGGTTTCTACGAGCAGTACTTC
CDR3 protein: CASSPGLAGFYEQYF

J gene: TRBJ1-4
clone size: .
V gene: TRBV27
D gene: .
CDR3 DNA: TGTGCCAGCAGTAACAAAGGGGCTGAAAAACTGTTTTTT
CDR3 protein: CASSNKGAEKLFF

J gene: TRBJ2-7
clone size: .
V gene: TRBV7-3
D gene: .
CDR3 DNA: TGTGCCAGCAGCTTAGCGCACTTCTACGAGCAGTACTTC
CDR3 protein: CASSLAHFYEQYF

J gene: TRBJ2-1
clone size: .
V gene: TRBV7-8
D gene: TRBD2
CDR3 DNA: TGTGCCAGCAGCTTAGCGTACCGCGGGAGGGTAGGTGAGCAGTTCTTC
CDR3 protein: CASSLAYRGRVGEQFF

J gene: TRBJ2-3
clone size: .
V gene: TRBV10-3
D gene: .
CDR3 DNA: TGTGCCATCAGTGACTGGCGTTCTAGCCGCACAGATACGCAGTATTTT
CDR3 protein: CAISDWRSSRTDTQYF

J gene: TRBJ2-2
clone size: .
V gene: TRBV3-1/TRBV3-2
D gene: .
CDR3 DNA: TGTGCCAGCAGCCAAGGAGTGGGTAGCTCCGCCGGGGAGCTGTTTTTT
CDR3 protein: CASSQGVGSSAGELFF

J gene: TRBJ1-5
clone size: .
V gene: TRBV27
D gene: .
CDR3 DNA: TGTGCCAGCAGCCTCCACGGAGAGGGCAATCAGCCCCAGCATTTT
CDR3 protein: CASSLHGEGNQPQHF

J gene: TRBJ1-3
clone size: .
V gene: TRBV9
D gene: .
CDR3 DNA: TGTGCCAGCAGCGTAGGCCCAGGGGAAGGAAACACCATATATTTT
CDR3 protein: CASSVGPGEGNTIYF

J gene: TRBJ1-5
clone size: .
V gene: TRBV20-1
D gene: TRBD1
CDR3 DNA: TGCAGTGCTAGTGAACAGGGGGGCAATCAGCCCCAGCATTTT
CDR3 protein: CSASEQGGNQPQHF

J gene: TRBJ1-1
clone size: .
V gene: TRBV7-8
D gene: TRBD1
CDR3 DNA: TGTGCCAGCAGCTTATGGACCGGACAGGGGAAATACACTGAAGCTTTCTTT
CDR3 protein: CASSLWTGQGKYTEAFF